Given below is one TCR beta chain in context. The entry originates in a study of cytomegalovirus exposure and HLA in healthy donors. This table comes from immunoSEQ multiplex PCR, and its TCRdb copy is limited to in-frame clones, with some not included. The repertoire has fewer than 95,000 clones, more than 70% of them found once; the top ten carry roughly an eighth. The source material was PBMCs. The TCR sequence derives from a woman aged 18-29 years in good health and CMV-seropositive.

The CDR3 region is CASTITGSGTQYF. Written as DNA, the CDR3 is TGTGCCAGCACCATAACAGGGTCGGGTACGCAGTATTTT. The chain uses TRBV11-2 and TRBJ2-3; maybe TRBD1 (6 bases). The CDR3 spans 13 residues. With 7 bases removed from V and 8 bases from J, the gap between germline ends came to 16 bases. CDR1 and CDR2 from the germline V gene are SGHAT and FQNNGV.